This T cell receptor (beta chain) is drawn from a study of tumor-infiltrating lymphocytes in primary liver carcinoma. Study-wide findings and caveats: Blood fell significantly below tumors in its top-250-clone fraction (p = 0.039).

TCR beta cDNA was made from around 460 ng total RNA with a constant-region primer. ARM-PCR was slightly modified, and three nested multiplex PCR rounds with it gave rise to the TCR beta libraries. The study ran its first two PCR rounds for roughly 10 cycles each, using TRBV1-TRBV30 forward primers and a C-beta reverse primer. Each CDR3 protein gets one entry after TCRdb re-called the multiplex PCR reads with MiXCR. The sample contains 30,000 to 40,000 distinct CDR3 sequences, 70% to 80% of which appear only once. CDR3 size: 19 residues. CDR1 SGHRS and CDR2 YFSETQ come from the germline V gene. V was clipped by 0 bases and J by 3 bases; unmatched bases: 15. This clonotype was seen many times. No antigen is known for it. From about 19-30 mg of unsorted bulk tissue, DNA and RNA were co-extracted together. Histology found more than 80% viable tumor cells per sample.

The sequence was obtained from a middle-aged man with primary liver carcinoma and hepatitis B virus infection. Sequences were obtained from liver tumor tissue from sampling region 4. Sample subset: tumor region T4, right-lateral pole. The gene calls are TRBV5-1 and TRBJ2-1; 7 bases are a match to TRBD2. CDR3 sequence: CASSLVSWEGRHLYNEQFF. The CDR3, as DNA: TGCGCCAGCAGCTTGGTTTCTTGGGAGGGGCGTCATCTCTACAATGAGCAGTTCTTC.